This paragraph covers one T cell receptor (beta chain) sequence. This specimen comes from a study of control samples from healthy donors and cancer patients. V was shortened by 1 base and J by 6 bases, with 10 bases between the two germline ends. CDR3 size: 13 residues. The germline gives CDR1 SGHNT, CDR2 YENEEA. The table came from immunoSEQ multiplex PCR; TCRdb's copy has only in-frame clones and leaves some out. The sample lists 100,000 to 150,000 clones, approximately 87% occurring once. The source is a man aged 25-40 years in good health. Material for sequencing was blood. This rearrangement joins TRBV11-3 to TRBJ2-7; D is uncertain. DNA of the CDR3: TGTGCCAGCAGCTTAGCTGGGCCTAGCGAGCAGTACTTC. Translating it yields CASSLAGPSEQYF.